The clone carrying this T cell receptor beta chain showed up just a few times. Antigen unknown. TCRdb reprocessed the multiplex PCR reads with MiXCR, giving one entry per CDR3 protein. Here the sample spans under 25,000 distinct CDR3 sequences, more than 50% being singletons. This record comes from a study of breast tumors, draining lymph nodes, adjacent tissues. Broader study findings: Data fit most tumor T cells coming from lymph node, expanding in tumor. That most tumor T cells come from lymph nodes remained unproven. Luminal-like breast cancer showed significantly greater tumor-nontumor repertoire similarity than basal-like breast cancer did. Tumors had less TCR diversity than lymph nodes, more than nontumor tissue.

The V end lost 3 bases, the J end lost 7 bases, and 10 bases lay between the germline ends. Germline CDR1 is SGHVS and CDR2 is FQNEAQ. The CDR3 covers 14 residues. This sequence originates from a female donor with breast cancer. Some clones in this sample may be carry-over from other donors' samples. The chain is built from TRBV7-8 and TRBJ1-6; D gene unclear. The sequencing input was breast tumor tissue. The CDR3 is CASSFLKQNSPLHF. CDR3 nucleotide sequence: TGTGCCAGCAGCTTTTTGAAGCAGAATTCACCCCTCCACTTT.